This passage covers 19 T cell receptor beta chains from one sample sequenced in a study of beta chain features in type 1 diabetes. The whole isolated RNA underwent reverse transcription, so sequencing captured expressed TCRB transcripts. TCRdb's table, derived via immunoSEQ multiplex PCR, lists solely in-frame clones and lacks some. The data hold about 240,000 clones, with 25% to 30% observed a single time. Sequenced input: central memory CD4+ T cells from blood. The receptors stem from a man aged 25-45 years in good health.

The gene calls are TRBV5-4 and TRBJ2-2, with unresolved D. CDR1 is SGHNT and CDR2 is YYREEE in the germline V gene (reference sequence). This CDR3 spans 15 amino acids. V was pared by 0 bases and J by 2 bases, with 8 bases between. The CDR3 is CASSLDSLNTGELFF. The CDR3, as DNA: TGTGCCAGCAGCTTGGACTCGCTAAACACCGGGGAGCTGTTTTTT.

In DNA form, the CDR3 reads TGTGCCAGCAGGGGAGCGGGAGGAAAAGAGACCCAGTACTTC. Its protein product is CASRGAGGKETQYF. The chain combines TRBV28 with TRBJ2-5; 9 positions match TRBD2. The junction had 5 bases not matched to a gene; V was cut back by 6 bases and J by 3 bases. The CDR3 covers 14 residues. Germline assignment: CDR1 MDHEN and CDR2 SYDVKM.

V is TRBV29-1 and J is TRBJ2-2; 9 nucleotides line up with TRBD1. V was clipped by 5 bases and J by 4 bases; unmatched bases: 20. Germline CDR1 reads SQVTM; CDR2 reads ANQGSEA. The CDR3 spans 19 residues. The CDR3, as DNA: TGCAGCGTTTTACGTCCTCTCTCGGGACAGGGAGGACTCACCGGGGAGCTGTTTTTT. Protein sequence: CSVLRPLSGQGGLTGELFF.

This clone appeared many times. V usage is TRBV7-6 and J usage is TRBJ2-7; D is ambiguous. The ends were cut back, 5 bases at V and 6 bases at J, with 11 bases in the middle. The CDR3 loop spans 12 amino acids. CDR1 and CDR2 (germline): SGHVS, FNYEAQ. CDR3 in DNA: TGTGCCAGCAGCGCGGCCGTCGGCGAGCAGTACTTC. This codes for CASSAAVGEQYF.

This clone was counted a few times. The chain carries TRBV30 and TRBJ1-5, with D hard to call. The CDR3 consists of 13 residues. Per germline, CDR1 GTSNPN and CDR2 SVGIG (reference sequence). The V end lost 0 bases, the J end lost 7 bases, and 10 bases lay between the germline ends. Here the CDR3 reads CAWSVRVGQPQHF. For the CDR3, the DNA is TGTGCCTGGAGTGTACGAGTTGGACAGCCCCAGCATTTT.

This clone came up a few times. The chain joins TRBV19 to TRBJ1-1; D is undetermined. This CDR3 has 15 amino acids. Germline V gene sequence: CDR1 LNHDA, CDR2 SQIVND (reference sequence). The germline V and J ends were trimmed by 5 bases and 1 base, with 14 bases remaining between them. In nucleotides, the CDR3 is TGTGCCAGTAGTTTCCAACATGGAGGGAACACTGAAGCTTTCTTT. Translation gives CASSFQHGGNTEAFF.

Regarding this clone: A read error likely explains this, since a far larger clone differs by one base. J is TRBJ2-1 and V is TRBV7-9, with TRBD2 as a possible D gene (6 bases). The germline V and J ends were trimmed by 5 bases and 9 bases, with 14 bases remaining between them. Germline CDR1 and CDR2: SEHNR and FQNEAQ (reference sequence). The length of the CDR3 is 13 residues. CDR3 DNA: TGTGCCAGCAGCCGCGGGGCGGGGCTTGAGCAGTTCTTC. As protein: CASSRGAGLEQFF.

The chain combines TRBV4-1 with TRBJ2-2; possibly TRBD2 for D (6 bases). The germline gives CDR1 MGHRA, CDR2 YSYEKL. Deletions cut 0 bases from V and 6 bases from J, with 11 bases between. The CDR3 is made up of 15 amino acids. Here the CDR3 reads CASSQERGWAGELFF. The CDR3 DNA sequence: TGCGCCAGCAGCCAAGAGCGGGGTTGGGCCGGGGAGCTGTTTTTT.

The J gene is TRBJ2-7, the V gene TRBV10-3; 14 nucleotides match TRBD2. The germline V gene encodes CDR1 ENHRY and CDR2 SYGVKD. The CDR3 sequence is 15 residues long. The ends lost 4 bases at V and 3 bases at J; junction bases unmatched: 2. DNA for the CDR3: TGTGCCATCAGTGTAGGACTAGCGGGAGGCTACGAGCAGTACTTC. It codes for CAISVGLAGGYEQYF.

V and J are TRBV28 and TRBJ1-2, with a weak D call TRBD1 (5 bases). V was trimmed by 1 base and J by 8 bases, leaving 17 bases between them. The CDR3 is 15 residues long. Germline V CDR1 and CDR2: MDHEN, SYDVKM. The CDR3 here is CASSLSAGGGSGYTF. CDR3 DNA: TGTGCCAGCAGTTTATCCGCCGGGGGAGGGTCCGGCTACACCTTC.

The rearrangement uses TRBV5-1 and TRBJ2-5; no reliable D call. V was trimmed by 5 bases and J by 5 bases, leaving 10 bases between them. The CDR3 extends over 12 amino acids. CDR1 and CDR2 from the germline V gene are SGHRS and YFSETQ. The CDR3 sequence is CASRFWGETQYF. CDR3 in DNA: TGCGCCAGCAGATTTTGGGGTGAGACCCAGTACTTC.

V is TRBV20-1 and J is TRBJ2-7; weak D call: TRBD1 (5 bases). Trimming shortened V by 0 bases and J by 5 bases, and 5 bases separated the two germline ends. From germline, CDR1 is DFQATT and CDR2 SNEGSKA (reference sequence). The CDR3 length is 11 residues. The CDR3 DNA is TGCAGTGCTAGAGAAGGGGACGAGCAGTACTTC. It translates to CSAREGDEQYF.

The J gene is TRBJ2-1, the V gene TRBV19; D is ambiguous. V gave up 5 bases and J gave up 5 bases, with 4 bases separating them. The CDR3 runs to 11 residues. The germline CDR1 and CDR2 sequences are LNHDA and SQIVND (reference sequence). Here the CDR3 DNA reads TGTGCCAGTAGTGTTAACAATGAGCAGTTCTTC. This translates into CASSVNNEQFF.

This clone was seen repeatedly, ten times or more. The V gene is TRBV7-2, the J gene TRBJ2-1; D is ambiguous. Germline CDR1 reads SGHTA; CDR2 reads FQGNSA. Trimming shortened V by 3 bases and J by 4 bases, and 7 bases separated the two germline ends. CDR3 size: 13 residues. The CDR3: CASSFDLYNEQFF. The CDR3 nucleotides are TGTGCCAGCAGCTTCGACCTTTACAATGAGCAGTTCTTC.

The rearrangement uses TRBV29-1 and TRBJ1-2, with 11 bases that match TRBD1. From germline, CDR1 is SQVTM and CDR2 ANQGSEA. The CDR3 is 14 residues long. The V and J ends lost 8 bases and 4 bases, in that order; junction bases with no gene match: 9. This CDR3 is CSSSTGTGGYGYTF. CDR3 nucleotide sequence: TGCAGCTCCTCAACCGGGACAGGGGGCTATGGCTACACCTTC.

This clone was seen only a few times. J is TRBJ2-3 and V is TRBV29-1; 13 nucleotides match TRBD2. Losses at the gene ends were 7 bases for V and 0 bases for J; bases not matched to a gene: 7. There are 16 residues in the CDR3. Germline CDR1 SQVTM, CDR2 ANQGSEA. DNA of the CDR3: TGCAGCGGGGCCCGACTAGCGGGGGGTAGCACAGATACGCAGTATTTT. It is translated as CSGARLAGGSTDTQYF.

This chain uses TRBV21-1 with TRBJ2-7; the D call TRBD1 from the table was never checked on the DNA. TRBV21-1 is deemed a pseudogene. The CDR3 runs to 15 residues. CDR3 bases: TGTGCCAGCACCCTTGGTGAGGGACAGGGGTGCGAGCAGTACTTC. Translating it yields CASTLGEGQGCEQYF.

This chain links TRBV18 with TRBJ2-5; TRBD2 matches at 9 bases. The CDR3 runs to 16 residues. Trimming removed 2 bases from V and 4 bases from J; junction bases left unmatched: 8. The germline CDR1 and CDR2 sequences are KGHSH and LQKENI. The CDR3 sequence is CASSPTGLAGAETQYF. The CDR3 DNA reads TGTGCCAGCTCACCAACCGGATTAGCGGGGGCAGAGACCCAGTACTTC. Combining the CDR3 with reference TRBV18 and TRBJ2-5 gives the whole variable domain NAGVMQNPRHLVRRRGQEARLRCSPMKGHSHVYWYRQLPEEGLKFMVYLQKENIIDESGMPKERFSAEFPKEGPSILRIQQVVRGDSAAYFCASSPTGLAGAETQYFGPGTRLLVL.

The chain couples TRBV27 to TRBJ2-3; 9 bases are a match to TRBD2. The CDR3 has 15 amino acids. CDR1 and CDR2 from the germline V gene are MNHEY and SMNVEV (reference sequence). J was trimmed by 3 bases and V by 7 bases; bases with no gene match: 8. CDR3 DNA sequence: TGTGCCAGCAAACTTCTAGCGGGACTAACAGATACGCAGTATTTT. Translation gives CASKLLAGLTDTQYF.